The source of this T cell receptor (beta chain) is a study of CD8 T cells in Susac syndrome. The control participants were healthy donors, and these controls were matched with respect to both age and sex. With 3 bases removed from V and 2 bases from J, the gap between germline ends came to 14 bases. Germline V gives CDR1 SGHRS, CDR2 YFSETQ. The CDR3 totals 15 residues. After extraction with the RNeasy kit, roughly 0.5 to 1 ug of the RNA was reverse transcribed using random hexamers. TCRdb re-called the immunoSEQ multiplex PCR reads through MiXCR, storing one row per CDR3 protein. The repertoire includes about 160,000 distinct CDR3 sequences, over 85% of them detected once, and around 0.13% sits in the top ten.

The material sequenced was CD4+ T cells from PBMCs. J is TRBJ2-5 and V is TRBV5-1; a possible D gene is TRBD1 (6 bases). This clonotype was sampled from a human donor in good health. CDR3 DNA: TGCGCCAGCAGCTCCCCCCGGGACATACAAGAGACCCAGTACTTC. This encodes CASSSPRDIQETQYF.